Presented here are 32 T cell receptor beta chains from one specimen sequenced in a study of blood T cell repertoires in COVID-19. This table comes from immunoSEQ multiplex PCR, and its TCRdb copy is limited to in-frame clones, with some not included. The sample holds 320,000 or so clones, about 88% seen once. Sample: PBMCs or T cells enriched from blood (not recorded which). The receptors stem from a woman aged 30 to 39 who had recovered from COVID-19.

The chain combines TRBV11-2 with TRBJ2-1; D possibly corresponds to TRBD2 (5 bases). The CDR3 totals 13 residues. Germline lookup yields CDR1 SGHAT and CDR2 FQNNGV. V shed 1 base and J shed 10 bases, with 11 bases lying between them. The CDR3 DNA sequence: TGTGCCAGCAGCTTAGTACCACCGGGGGAGCAGTTCTTC. Its translation: CASSLVPPGEQFF.

J is TRBJ2-1 and V is TRBV19, with TRBD2 identical over 8 bases. The CDR3 loop spans 14 amino acids. Germline loops: CDR1 LNHDA, CDR2 SQIVND (reference sequence). V shed 5 bases, J shed 5 bases, and the junction held 5 bases outside the gene matches. The CDR3 spells CASSSGGVNNEQFF. In DNA, the CDR3 is TGTGCCAGTAGTTCCGGGGGGGTCAACAATGAGCAGTTCTTC.

The chain is built from TRBV18 and TRBJ1-2, with 7 bases fitting TRBD1. The CDR3 consists of 14 residues. With V trimmed by 3 bases and J by 5 bases, 6 bases remained unmatched. CDR1 is KGHSH, CDR2 LQKENI, per germline. The CDR3 DNA reads as TGTGCCAGCTCACCTGGGGACAGCACTTATGGCTACACCTTC. Its translation: CASSPGDSTYGYTF. Full variable domain (rest looked up from reference TRBV18 and TRBJ1-2): NAGVMQNPRHLVRRRGQEARLRCSPMKGHSHVYWYRQLPEEGLKFMVYLQKENIIDESGMPKERFSAEFPKEGPSILRIQQVVRGDSAAYFCASSPGDSTYGYTFGSGTRLTVV.

J is TRBJ1-6 and V is TRBV30; TRBD1 aligns across 8 bases. The CDR3 has 13 residues. V was pared by 5 bases and J by 3 bases, with 0 bases of the junction left unmatched. CDR1 and CDR2 (germline): GTSNPN, SVGIG (reference sequence). The CDR3 loop is CAWGTGYNSPLHF. The CDR3 DNA reads TGTGCCTGGGGGACAGGCTATAATTCACCCCTCCACTTT.

V and J are TRBV10-2 and TRBJ1-2; D unresolved. There are 13 residues in the CDR3. CDR1 WSHSY and CDR2 SAAADI come from the germline V gene. Trimming cost V 3 bases and J 2 bases, with 7 bases left between them. CDR3 bases: TGCGCCAGCAGTGAAAGAGAGAACTATGGCTACACCTTC. Its translation: CASSERENYGYTF.

This rearrangement joins TRBV2 to TRBJ2-3, with D perhaps matching TRBD1 (6 bases). Deletions cut 8 bases from V and 2 bases from J, with 11 bases between. Germline assignment: CDR1 SNHLY and CDR2 FYNNEI. The CDR3 totals 13 residues. CDR3 protein: CASRDTYTDTQYF. CDR3 coding DNA: TGTGCCAGCCGGGACACCTACACAGATACGCAGTATTTT.

The chain joins TRBV5-1 to TRBJ1-5; D perhaps matches TRBD1 (5 bases). Trimming pared 1 base from V and 7 bases from J, leaving 15 bases between. The CDR3 totals 15 residues. Germline V lookup: CDR1 SGHRS, CDR2 YFSETQ. CDR3 sequence: CASSLFGGEGQPQHF. The CDR3 DNA sequence: TGCGCCAGCAGCTTGTTCGGAGGGGAGGGCCAGCCCCAGCATTTT.

This clone was recorded a few times. V and J are TRBV5-1 and TRBJ1-4; 8 bases are a match to TRBD1. The CDR3 is 14 amino acids. Germline V gives CDR1 SGHRS, CDR2 YFSETQ. V lost 4 bases and J lost 5; bases outside the gene matches: 4. The DNA of the CDR3 is TGCGCCAGCAGCCGGACAGGGAACAATGAAAAACTGTTTTTT. It specifies CASSRTGNNEKLFF.

CDR3 residues: CASATAPGGGPGEQFF. The DNA of the CDR3 is TGTGCCAGCGCCACGGCCCCTGGCGGGGGGCCGGGTGAGCAGTTCTTC. The chain couples TRBV7-9 to TRBJ2-1, with 8 positions matching TRBD2. The CDR3 covers 16 residues. Germline V CDR1 and CDR2: SEHNR, FQNEAQ (reference sequence). The trim removed 8 bases at V and 9 bases at J, leaving 18 bases unmatched. The full variable domain, in which reference TRBV7-9 and TRBJ2-1 provide the parts outside the CDR3, is DTGVSQNPRHKITKRGQNVTFRCDPISEHNRLYWYRQTLGQGPEFLTYFQNEAQLEKSRLLSDRFSAERPKGSFSTLEIQRTEQGDSAMYLCASATAPGGGPGEQFFGPGTRLTVL.

This rearrangement joins TRBV7-6 to TRBJ2-1; 7 bases line up with TRBD1. The V segment lost 2 bases and the J segment 9 bases; nucleotides outside the gene matches: 7. CDR1 is SGHVS, CDR2 FNYEAQ, per germline. The CDR3 sequence is 14 residues long. Here the CDR3 reads CASSLRDRAAEQFF. In DNA, the CDR3 is TGTGCCAGCAGCTTACGAGACAGGGCGGCTGAGCAGTTCTTC. Full variable domain (missing parts from reference TRBV7-6 and TRBJ2-1): GAGVSQSPRYKVTKRGQDVALRCDPISGHVSLYWYRQALGQGPEFLTYFNYEAQQDKSGLPNDRFSAERPEGSISTLTIQRTEQRDSAMYRCASSLRDRAAEQFFGPGTRLTVL.

The rearrangement joins TRBV18 to TRBJ2-3; no clear D. Germline assignment: CDR1 KGHSH and CDR2 LQKENI. V shed 4 bases and J shed 0 bases, with 5 bases lying between them. CDR3 size: 13 residues. The CDR3 nucleotides are TGTGCCAGCTCACTGAGCAGCACAGATACGCAGTATTTT. Translating gives CASSLSSTDTQYF.

This chain's CDR3 is CASSRGDRGLRNTEAFF. CDR3 nucleotides: TGTGCCAGCAGCCGTGGGGACAGGGGGCTAAGGAACACTGAAGCTTTCTTT. The chain carries TRBV9 and TRBJ1-1; 12 bases are shared with TRBD1. In germline, CDR1 is SGDLS, CDR2 YYNGEE. The CDR3 contains 17 residues. J was trimmed by 1 base and V by 4 bases; bases with no gene match: 8.

The gene calls are TRBV5-6 and TRBJ1-1; D gene unclear. The germline gives CDR1 SGHDT, CDR2 YYEEEE. CDR3 length equals 17 residues. V lost 0 bases to trimming and J lost 2 bases, with 17 bases between them. CDR3 nucleotide sequence: TGTGCCAGCAGCTTGGGTGGAGCAATCGGGTCAAACACTGAAGCTTTCTTT. Translation gives CASSLGGAIGSNTEAFF. Variable domain in full (rest from reference TRBV5-6 and TRBJ1-1): DAGVTQSPTHLIKTRGQQVTLRCSPKSGHDTVSWYQQALGQGPQFIFQYYEEEERQRGNFPDRFSGHQFPNYSSELNVNALLLGDSALYLCASSLGGAIGSNTEAFFGQGTRLTVV.

The chain has TRBV27 and TRBJ1-2; 7 bases line up with TRBD1. Per the germline V gene, CDR1 is MNHEY and CDR2 is SMNVEV (reference sequence). This CDR3 region has 14 residues. The trim removed 5 bases at V and 2 bases at J, leaving 5 bases unmatched. The CDR3 spells CASSRKGQNYGYTF. CDR3 sequence (DNA): TGTGCCAGCAGTCGTAAGGGACAGAACTATGGCTACACCTTC.

The genes are TRBV6-1 and TRBJ1-1; D possibly corresponds to TRBD1 (6 bases). In germline, CDR1 is MNHNS, CDR2 SASEGT. This CDR3 contains 15 residues. Trimming left V 2 bases short and J 6 bases short, with 16 bases between. The CDR3 protein is CASSETINRDAEAFF. Here the CDR3 DNA reads TGTGCCAGCAGTGAAACGATAAACAGGGACGCTGAAGCTTTCTTT.

The genes are TRBV5-4 and TRBJ1-2; 8 bases are a match to TRBD1. The CDR3 length is 14 residues. The junction had 5 bases not matched to a gene; V was cut back by 3 bases and J by 4 bases. CDR1 SGHNT and CDR2 YYREEE come from the germline V gene (reference sequence). The CDR3 DNA sequence: TGTGCCAGCAGCTCTGCCGGACAGGGCTATGGCTACACCTTC. This encodes CASSSAGQGYGYTF.

V usage is TRBV13 and J usage is TRBJ2-7, with 9 positions matching TRBD2. This CDR3 is 14 amino acids long. Germline V gene sequence: CDR1 PRHDT, CDR2 FYEKMQ (reference sequence). The junction had 5 bases not matched to a gene; V was cut back by 4 bases and J by 4 bases. The CDR3 here is CASSSRTSDYEQYF. The DNA of the CDR3 is TGTGCCAGCAGCTCCCGGACTAGCGATTACGAGCAGTACTTC.

The gene calls are TRBV7-9 and TRBJ1-4; tentatively, D is TRBD1 (6 bases). CDR1 and CDR2 from the germline V gene are SEHNR and FQNEAQ (reference sequence). The V and J ends lost 1 base and 7 bases respectively, with 19 bases between them. The CDR3 has 17 amino acids. The CDR3 region is CASSLGDTLLGVEKLFF. The DNA for the CDR3 is TGTGCCAGCAGCTTAGGGGACACTCTGTTGGGGGTTGAAAAACTGTTTTTT. Full variable domain (remainder filled in from reference TRBV7-9 and TRBJ1-4): DTGVSQNPRHKITKRGQNVTFRCDPISEHNRLYWYRQTLGQGPEFLTYFQNEAQLEKSRLLSDRFSAERPKGSFSTLEIQRTEQGDSAMYLCASSLGDTLLGVEKLFFGSGTQLSVL.

The CDR3 loop reads CASSQGLRNEQFF. CDR3 nucleotide sequence: TGCGCCAGCAGCCAGGGATTGAGAAATGAGCAGTTCTTC. This chain connects TRBV10-1 to TRBJ2-1; D is perhaps TRBD1 (5 bases). Germline V gene sequence: CDR1 WNHNN, CDR2 SYGVQD (reference sequence). Trimming removed 6 bases at V and 7 bases at J, with 13 bases between. The CDR3 has 13 residues.

The V call is TRBV7-9, the J call TRBJ2-2; 12 bases are shared with TRBD2. V lost 6 bases, J lost 4 bases, and 3 bases stayed unmatched. Germline lookup yields CDR1 SEHNR and CDR2 FQNEAQ (reference sequence). The CDR3 is 15 residues long. DNA of the CDR3: TGTGCCAGCAGACTAGCGGGGGGCCGCACCGGGGAGCTGTTTTTT. This codes for CASRLAGGRTGELFF.

The table lists this clone with a few counts. V gene TRBV5-1 combines with J gene TRBJ2-5, with a tentative D call TRBD2 (5 bases). The CDR3 covers 14 residues. V lost 2 bases and J 1 base, leaving 9 bases between the germline ends. Germline lookup yields CDR1 SGHRS and CDR2 YFSETQ. The CDR3 reads CASSFSDGQETQYF. As DNA, the CDR3 is TGCGCCAGCAGCTTTAGCGACGGCCAAGAGACCCAGTACTTC. Full variable domain (rest looked up from reference TRBV5-1 and TRBJ2-5): KAGVTQTPRYLIKTRGQQVTLSCSPISGHRSVSWYQQTPGQGLQFLFEYFSETQRNKGNFPGRFSGRQFSNSRSEMNVSTLELGDSALYLCASSFSDGQETQYFGPGTRLLVL.

The chain uses TRBV30 and TRBJ1-1; D may be TRBD1 (6 bases). Per germline, CDR1 GTSNPN and CDR2 SVGIG (reference sequence). The length of the CDR3 is 13 residues. Trimming shortened V by 8 bases and J by 1 base, and 14 bases separated the two germline ends. CDR3 protein: CANGMGQNTEAFF. The DNA for the CDR3 is TGTGCCAATGGAATGGGACAGAACACTGAAGCTTTCTTT.

The CDR3 region has the DNA TGTGCCAGTAGTATCGGAGGTAGCGGGGGGTATACCGGGGAGCTGTTTTTT. Translation gives CASSIGGSGGYTGELFF. V is TRBV19 and J is TRBJ2-2, with 10 bases that match TRBD2. Germline V CDR1 and CDR2: LNHDA, SQIVND (reference sequence). The CDR3 totals 17 residues. Trimming took 3 bases from V and 5 from J; bases not matched to a gene: 9. Using reference TRBV19 and TRBJ2-2 for the parts outside the CDR3, the full variable domain is DGGITQSPKYLFRKEGQNVTLSCEQNLNHDAMYWYRQDPGQGLRLIYYSQIVNDFQKGDIAEGYSVSREKKESFPLTVTSAQKNPTAFYLCASSIGGSGGYTGELFFGEGSRLTVL.

The genes are TRBV18 and TRBJ2-2, with TRBD1 matching 8 bases. In germline, CDR1 is KGHSH, CDR2 LQKENI. Germline trimming cut 5 bases from V and 1 base from J; bases unmatched to any gene: 0. This CDR3 is 14 amino acids long. The CDR3, as DNA: TGTGCCAGCTCAGGGACAGGGAACACCGGGGAGCTGTTTTTT. It encodes CASSGTGNTGELFF. Full variable domain (missing parts from reference TRBV18 and TRBJ2-2): NAGVMQNPRHLVRRRGQEARLRCSPMKGHSHVYWYRQLPEEGLKFMVYLQKENIIDESGMPKERFSAEFPKEGPSILRIQQVVRGDSAAYFCASSGTGNTGELFFGEGSRLTVL.

The chain links TRBV19 to TRBJ1-5; no firm D call. V shed 7 bases and J shed 4 bases, with 8 bases lying between them. CDR1 and CDR2 from the germline V gene are LNHDA and SQIVND (reference sequence). The CDR3 extends over 12 amino acids. CDR3 sequence: CASKAGNQPQHF. Written as DNA, the CDR3 is TGTGCCAGTAAAGCGGGGAATCAGCCCCAGCATTTT.

The chain recombines TRBV5-1 with TRBJ2-3; TRBD1 matches at 7 bases. Unmatched junction bases numbered 4, after V lost 4 bases and J lost 2 bases. CDR3 length: 14 amino acids. CDR1 SGHRS and CDR2 YFSETQ come from the germline V gene. CDR3 region: CASSIGQVTDTQYF. The CDR3 nucleotides read TGCGCCAGCAGCATAGGACAGGTCACAGATACGCAGTATTTT.

This rearrangement joins TRBV4-3 to TRBJ2-3; 8 bases fit TRBD2. Germline trimming cut 0 bases from V and 4 bases from J; bases unmatched to any gene: 12. This CDR3 spans 18 amino acids. Germline V gene data show CDR1 as LGHNA and CDR2 as YSLEER. The CDR3 spells CASSQDIPGGGASDTQYF. The CDR3 nucleotides are TGCGCCAGCAGCCAAGATATTCCGGGGGGGGGAGCATCAGATACGCAGTATTTT.

This chain uses TRBV13 with TRBJ2-3, with D possibly matching TRBD1 (5 bases). Germline CDR1 is PRHDT and CDR2 is FYEKMQ (reference sequence). Trimming left V 3 bases short and J 6 bases short, with 19 bases between. CDR3 length: 16 residues. CDR3 amino acids: CASSFRISRAADTQYF. The CDR3 region has the DNA TGTGCCAGCAGCTTCAGGATAAGCAGGGCCGCCGATACGCAGTATTTT.

This clone has only one observation. J is TRBJ2-2 and V is TRBV10-3; TRBD2 aligns across 11 bases. V gave up 4 bases and J gave up 6 bases; unmatched junction bases: 13. This CDR3 region has 18 residues. CDR1 and CDR2 (germline): ENHRY, SYGVKD. In DNA, the CDR3 is TGTGCCATCAGTGTCGATAGCGGGGGGGCTATAAGGTCCGGGGAGCTGTTTTTT. It encodes CAISVDSGGAIRSGELFF.

The chain joins TRBV10-3 to TRBJ1-1; 8 nucleotides line up with TRBD1. The CDR3 is 17 residues long. Germline loops: CDR1 ENHRY, CDR2 SYGVKD. Losses at the gene ends were 6 bases for V and 3 bases for J; bases not matched to a gene: 15. This chain's CDR3 is CAIRKDRAENMYTEAFF. The CDR3 DNA reads TGTGCCATCAGAAAGGACAGGGCCGAAAATATGTACACTGAAGCTTTCTTT.

This chain uses TRBV28 with TRBJ2-1; the D gene is possibly TRBD2 (5 bases). CDR3 length: 12 residues. The ends were cut back, 7 bases at V and 7 bases at J, with 11 bases in the middle. Germline V gene data show CDR1 as MDHEN and CDR2 as SYDVKM. CDR3 protein: CASTASRNEQFF. The DNA for the CDR3 is TGTGCCAGCACGGCTAGCAGGAATGAGCAGTTCTTC.

This chain uses TRBV5-5 with TRBJ2-6, with 10 bases fitting TRBD1. The CDR3 contains 18 residues. V gave up 5 bases and J gave up 3 bases; unmatched junction bases: 11. CDR1 and CDR2 (germline): SGHKS, YYEKEE (reference sequence). The CDR3 DNA reads as TGTGCCAGCAGTCATGACAGGGGGCGCTTCTTTGGGGCCAACGTCCTGACTTTC. It encodes CASSHDRGRFFGANVLTF.